The rows below give T cell receptor beta chains drawn from one sample of a study of T-cell reconstitution after alpha-beta-depleted transplantation in children. MiXCR was run by TCRdb on the PCR reads, yielding one entry per CDR3 protein. The sample shows about 610,000 distinct CDR3 sequences, approximately 30% of them seen only once. Material: PBMCs, obtained before TCRalphabeta/CD19-depleted stem cell transplant. The receptors shown here come from a boy in the first two years of life with Wiskott-Aldrich syndrome, due to receive a stem cell transplant. Each CDR3 is given with its conserved first and last residue. The D gene is left open where the match is weak. Clone sizes are given selectively: once, few, many, or a class where the clone is expanded.

TRBJ1-5,-,TRBV20-1,-,CSARDGGDQPQHF,TGCAGTGCTCGCGACGGGGGGGATCAGCCCCAGCATTTT
TRBJ2-5,-,TRBV7-2,few,CASSLAGLGQETQYF,TGTGCCAGCAGCTTAGCAGGTCTGGGGCAAGAGACCCAGTACTTC
TRBJ2-1,-,TRBV27,many,CASSFGQYNEQFF,TGTGCCAGCAGTTTCGGGCAGTACAATGAGCAGTTCTTC
TRBJ2-1,TRBD1,TRBV24-1,few,CATSDSGTGGNEQFF,TGTGCCACCAGTGATTCCGGGACAGGGGGGAATGAGCAGTTCTTC
TRBJ2-7,TRBD2,TRBV14,-,CASSHVTSGSPNEQYF,TGTGCCAGCAGCCACGTGACTAGCGGGAGTCCAAACGAGCAGTACTTC
TRBJ2-1,TRBD1,TRBV5-1,-,CASLGDSSYNEQFF,TGCGCCAGTCTAGGGGACAGCTCCTACAATGAGCAGTTCTTC
TRBJ2-3,-,TRBV5-1,-,CASSFKGADTQYF,TGCGCCAGCAGCTTCAAGGGGGCAGATACGCAGTATTTT
TRBJ2-5,-,TRBV20-1,-,CSARSGAGETQYF,TGCAGTGCTAGATCAGGGGCAGGAGAGACCCAGTACTTC
TRBJ2-7,-,TRBV3-1,-,CASSLKAGYEQYF,TGTGCCAGCAGCCTAAAAGCGGGCTACGAGCAGTACTTC
TRBJ2-1,-,TRBV29-1,few,CSDRFSAYNEQFF,TGCAGCGACCGGTTTAGTGCGTACAATGAGCAGTTCTTC
TRBJ2-7,-,TRBV18,-,CASSPVAYSYEQYF,TGTGCCAGCTCACCAGTGGCGTACTCCTACGAGCAGTACTTC
TRBJ2-1,-,TRBV14,-,CASSQGQVSSYNEQFF,TGTGCCAGCAGCCAAGGACAGGTGAGCTCCTACAATGAGCAGTTCTTC
TRBJ1-5,TRBD1,TRBV27,-,CASSFQGAGQPQHF,TGTGCCAGCAGTTTTCAGGGGGCAGGTCAGCCCCAGCATTTT
TRBJ1-1,-,TRBV10-3,-,CAISGTENTEAFF,TGTGCCATCAGTGGGACGGAGAACACTGAAGCTTTCTTT
TRBJ2-1,TRBD2,TRBV12-3/TRBV12-4,-,CASSTRLAGDAFNEQFF,TGTGCCAGCAGTACTCGACTAGCGGGAGACGCCTTCAATGAGCAGTTCTTC
TRBJ2-3,-,TRBV20-1,-,CSARGGRALTDTQYF,TGCAGTGCTAGAGGGGGTAGGGCTCTCACAGATACGCAGTATTTT
TRBJ2-7,-,TRBV5-1,-,CASNREGAYEQYF,TGCGCCAGCAATCGGGAAGGGGCCTACGAGCAGTACTTC
TRBJ2-7,TRBD2,TRBV10-3,-,CAISEESSGTGTYEQYF,TGTGCCATCAGTGAGGAGTCTAGCGGGACTGGAACCTACGAGCAGTACTTC
TRBJ2-7,-,TRBV20-1,-,CSASNAGRSYEQYF,TGCAGTGCTAGTAACGCCGGACGCTCCTACGAGCAGTACTTC
TRBJ1-2,-,TRBV3-1,-,CASSQPGEGYTF,TGTGCCAGCAGCCAACCTGGGGAAGGCTACACCTTC
TRBJ1-5,TRBD1,TRBV19,-,CASEDRSNQPQHF,TGTGCCAGTGAGGACAGGAGCAATCAGCCCCAGCATTTT
TRBJ2-5,TRBD1,TRBV9,few,CASSKGQGRETQYF,TGTGCCAGCAGCAAAGGACAGGGGAGGGAGACCCAGTACTTC
TRBJ2-3,TRBD2,TRBV5-1,few,CASSLLIAGGYTDTQYF,TGCGCCAGCAGCTTGTTAATAGCGGGAGGATACACAGATACGCAGTATTTT
TRBJ2-7,TRBD1,TRBV7-2,-,CASSLARGLPYEQYF,TGTGCCAGCAGCTTAGCCAGGGGGCTTCCCTACGAGCAGTACTTC
TRBJ1-1,-,TRBV5-1,few,CASSAAPQVSAFF,TGCGCCAGCAGCGCCGCGCCCCAGGTTTCAGCTTTCTTT
TRBJ2-5,TRBD1,TRBV7-2,-,CASSPDRDRAQYF,TGTGCCAGCAGCCCAGACAGGGACAGGGCCCAGTACTTC
TRBJ2-5,TRBD2,TRBV9,-,CASSVTASGRTQETQYF,TGTGCCAGCAGCGTTACCGCTAGCGGGAGGACCCAAGAGACCCAGTACTTC
TRBJ2-3,-,TRBV12-3/TRBV12-4,-,CASRWGTDTQYF,TGTGCCAGCAGGTGGGGCACAGATACGCAGTATTTT
TRBJ1-3,-,TRBV5-1,-,CASTLGASGNTIYF,TGCGCCAGCACACTAGGGGCCTCTGGAAACACCATATATTTT
TRBJ1-4,TRBD1,TRBV20-1,-,CSVRRQGNEKLFF,TGCAGTGTTAGAAGACAGGGGAACGAAAAACTGTTTTTT
TRBJ2-3,-,TRBV6-1,-,CASTRTDTQYF,TGTGCCAGCACCCGCACAGATACGCAGTATTTT
TRBJ2-7,-,TRBV27,few,CASSLKGVDSYEQYF,TGTGCCAGCAGTTTAAAGGGGGTCGACTCCTACGAGCAGTACTTC
TRBJ2-1,-,TRBV11-2,few,CASSYWGRDEQFF,TGTGCCAGCAGCTACTGGGGGCGGGATGAGCAGTTCTTC
TRBJ1-6,TRBD1,TRBV7-9,few,CASSSTGVFYNSPLHF,TGTGCCAGCAGCTCCACAGGGGTCTTCTATAATTCACCCCTCCACTTT
TRBJ2-7,-,TRBV30,-,CAFKGGGNEQYF,TGTGCCTTCAAGGGCGGGGGCAACGAGCAGTACTTC
TRBJ2-4,-,TRBV6-1,few,CASSQTGKAKNIQYF,TGTGCCAGCAGTCAAACGGGGAAAGCCAAAAACATTCAGTACTTC
TRBJ2-7,TRBD2,TRBV20-1,few,CSAIGLAGAWEQYF,TGCAGTGCTATAGGACTAGCGGGAGCCTGGGAGCAGTACTTC
TRBJ1-3,TRBD1,TRBV5-6,-,CASGRTGSGNTIYF,TGTGCCAGCGGCCGGACAGGCTCTGGAAACACCATATATTTT
TRBJ2-1,-,TRBV20-1,-,CSAPRQFSSYNEQFF,TGCAGTGCTCCACGACAGTTTAGCTCCTACAATGAGCAGTTCTTC
TRBJ1-3,TRBD1,TRBV20-1,-,CSATGTGEGNTIYF,TGCAGTGCTACGGGGACAGGGGAGGGAAACACCATATATTTT
TRBJ1-1,-,TRBV20-1,-,CSADQNTEAFF,TGCAGTGCTGACCAGAACACTGAAGCTTTCTTT
TRBJ2-1,-,TRBV4-2,-,CASSQAVRNEQFF,TGTGCCAGCAGCCAAGCCGTCCGGAATGAGCAGTTCTTC
TRBJ2-2,-,TRBV4-1,-,CASSHRTGELFF,TGCGCCAGCAGCCACCGCACCGGGGAGCTGTTTTTT
TRBJ2-1,TRBD2,TRBV27,few,CASDSGTSFYNEQFF,TGTGCCAGCGACTCGGGGACTAGCTTCTACAATGAGCAGTTCTTC
TRBJ2-2,-,TRBV24-1,-,CATRFGATGELFF,TGTGCCACTCGGTTCGGGGCAACCGGGGAGCTGTTTTTT
TRBJ1-2,-,TRBV20-1,-,CSATLDKYHGYTF,TGCAGTGCAACTCTAGACAAGTACCATGGCTACACCTTC
TRBJ2-5,-,TRBV20-1,-,CSARSYQETQYF,TGCAGTGCGCGGTCTTATCAAGAGACCCAGTACTTC
TRBJ2-7,-,TRBV3-1,few,CASSQVHEQYF,TGTGCCAGCAGCCAAGTCCACGAGCAGTACTTC
TRBJ2-7,TRBD2,TRBV20-1,few,CPGASGIYEQYF,TGCCCCGGGGCTAGCGGGATCTACGAGCAGTACTTC
TRBJ2-1,-,TRBV20-1,-,CSARDDVLSYNEQFF,TGCAGTGCTAGAGATGATGTTCTCTCCTACAATGAGCAGTTCTTC
TRBJ2-3,-,TRBV5-6,-,CASSRGAQGIDTQYF,TGTGCCAGCAGCCGCGGGGCGCAGGGAATAGATACGCAGTATTTT
TRBJ2-5,TRBD2,TRBV5-1,-,CASSGTRTSGGRTDQETQYF,TGCGCCAGCAGCGGAACCCGGACTAGCGGAGGACGAACAGACCAAGAGACCCAGTACTTC
TRBJ1-6,-,TRBV28,few,CASSTRDLWNSPLHF,TGTGCCAGCAGTACCCGGGACTTATGGAATTCACCCCTCCACTTT
TRBJ1-5,-,TRBV21-1,few,CASSLGGQGSTSNQPQHF,TGTGCCAGCTCTTTGGGGGGACAGGGGAGTACTAGCAATCAGCCCCAGCATTTT
TRBJ2-1,TRBD2,TRBV20-1,-,CSGRSGSVYNEQFF,TGCAGCGGTCGGAGCGGGAGCGTTTACAATGAGCAGTTCTTC
TRBJ2-1,-,TRBV4-2,-,CASSQDIEFLSEQFF,TGTGCCAGCAGCCAAGATATCGAATTCTTAAGTGAGCAGTTCTTC